This section outlines one TCR beta chain sequence together with its context. It has no known antigen specificity. The input lacks base qualities; no much larger clone sits a single base away. Reading from cysteine to phenylalanine, the CDR3 counts 15 amino acids. CDR3 DNA only is kept here, 45 bases in frame from base 1. CDR1 MDHEN and CDR2 SYDVKM were looked up in the germline V gene. Germline trimming: 6 bases from V, 3 bases from J; junction bases outside gene matches: 7. Patients with autoimmune disease history or receiving systemic immunosuppression were excluded from the trial. Peripheral blood for TCR sequencing was drawn from every dose cohort at baseline, at cycle 4 day 1 and at cycle 7 day 1. The samples were taken from a phase I, first-in-human, multicenter, open-label dose-escalation trial of ivuxolimab. Adults with locally advanced or metastatic melanoma, renal cell carcinoma, hepatocellular carcinoma or head and neck squamous cell carcinoma were enrolled in the trial. Before TCR sequencing, CD4+ T cells and CD8+ T cells were sorted from peripheral blood as separate populations.

The sample belongs to a study of OX40 agonist ivuxolimab in advanced cancers. Notes on the research overall: Ivuxolimab, which targeted the costimulatory receptor OX40 (CD134), was an agonistic, fully human IgG2 monoclonal antibody. Peripheral TCRbeta sequencing was intended to test whether TCR sequence diversity was altered and clonal T-cell expansion was caused by ivuxolimab. In the dose-escalation cohort, 75% to 90% of patients were male, and the mean age was 60 years with a range of roughly 20 to 80. Intravenous ivuxolimab was administered to patients every 2 weeks at six dose levels: 0.01, 0.1, 0.3, 1.5, 3 and 10 mg/kg. Prior anti-PD-1, anti-PD-L1 or anti-CTLA-4 therapy was permitted, and approximately 42% of dose-escalation patients had received checkpoint inhibitors. Partial responses were achieved by three dose-escalation patients, of whom one had hepatocellular carcinoma and two had cutaneous melanoma. Among the roughly 52 dose-escalation patients, some 20 had hepatocellular carcinoma, roughly 15 melanoma, 9 renal cell carcinoma and 9 head and neck cancer. The paper describes the monotherapy dose-escalation part (N of about 55 patients) of the phase I trial of ivuxolimab.

The investigation overall reported the following: In partial responders in the 0.1-3.0 mg/kg groups, normalized peripheral clonal expansion was found to be among the lowest, especially among CD8+ T cells. Low levels of normalized T-cell clonal expansion were also seen in some patients who did not respond. The antigen specificity of the clonally expanded peripheral T cells was not determined. After ivuxolimab, CD8+ T cells had more expanded clones than CD4+ T cells on average. At doses of 0.1 to 3.0 mg/kg, clonal expansion of both CD4+ and CD8+ blood T cells was observed from baseline to week 6.

Genomic DNA was extracted from sorted cells for sequencing of the TCRbeta CDR3 region. The immunoSEQ Assay was used for sequencing of TCRbeta CDR3 regions. As stored in TCRdb, this immuneACCESS dataset retains in-frame rearrangements with V and J assigned. A fraction of the clones does not appear; measured against another copy, unresolved V genes explain less than half of the discrepancy, and the remainder lacks a known reason. The sample includes 70,000 or so clones, with roughly 90% observed a single time. The top ten hold 0.25% to 0.3% of the sample. The chain links TRBV28 with TRBJ1-2; TRBD1 matches 10 bases in the middle. This sequence originates from an adult with an advanced solid tumor such as melanoma, head and neck, liver or kidney cancer. The sequencing here drew on CD4+ or CD8+ T cells sorted from blood, taken in a trial of the OX40 agonist ivuxolimab. CDR3 reads: CASSPGTGVDYGYTF. The bases are TGTGCCAGCAGCCCCGGGACAGGGGTTGACTATGGCTACACCTTC.